This T cell receptor (beta chain) was sequenced for a study of identifying expanded T cells in peripheral blood. The table came from immunoSEQ multiplex PCR; TCRdb's copy has only in-frame clones and leaves some out. The sample lists tens of thousands of clones, 89% seen once, with 2.8% in the top ten. In the case of this clone: Antigen specificity is unknown.

Findings and caveats of the study: Technical replicates showed roughly 1.2 changed clones; two weeks approximately 15; four weeks 19. Clone count variance between approximately two-week samples rose with total template count.

V lost 3 bases and J lost 2, with 4 bases in between. Germline CDR1 SQVTM, CDR2 ANQGSEA. This CDR3 is 11 amino acids long. Healthy donors had no documented immune events, such as infections, while sampled. The sequenced material came from blood. This sequence was found in a person aged 18 to 75 in good health. The chain combines TRBV29-1 with TRBJ1-2, with D unresolved. DNA of the CDR3: TGCAGCGTTGAGGTGAACTATGGCTACACCTTC. This gives the protein CSVEVNYGYTF.